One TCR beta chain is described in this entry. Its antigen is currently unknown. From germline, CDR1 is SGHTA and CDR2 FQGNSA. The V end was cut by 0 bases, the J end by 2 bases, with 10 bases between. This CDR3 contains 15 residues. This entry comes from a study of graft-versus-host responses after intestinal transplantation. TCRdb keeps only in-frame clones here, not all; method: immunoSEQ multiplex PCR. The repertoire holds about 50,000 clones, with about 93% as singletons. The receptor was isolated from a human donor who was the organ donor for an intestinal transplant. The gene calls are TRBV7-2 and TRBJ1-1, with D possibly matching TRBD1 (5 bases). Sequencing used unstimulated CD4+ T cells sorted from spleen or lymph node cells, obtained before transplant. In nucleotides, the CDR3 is TGTGCCAGCAGCTTAGCTGGGGCGGACAACACTGAAGCTTTCTTT. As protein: CASSLAGADNTEAFF.